Each of the 4 T cell receptor beta chains below was sequenced from the same sample in a study of CXCR3 chemokines and chemotherapy response in bladder cancer (dated by TCRdb to between 2021 and 2024). Library construction relied on PCR. Instrument on record: Illumina HiSeq 2500. In-frame beta chains were kept once TCRdb had trimmed the public reads at Q25 with fastp and called clones with MiXCR. Each entry merges the rows of one CDR3 protein and shows their most common DNA and genes. Recorded for this sample are about 13,000 distinct CDR3 sequences; roughly 12% of them occurred a single time. 20% to 30% of the sample is in the top ten clones. The specimen was collected from a patient whose treatment included neoadjuvant chemotherapy. The receptors originated from a human donor with bladder cancer that did not respond to neoadjuvant chemotherapy.

Relative to its sample, this clonotype is medium-sized (0.01 to 0.1%). The rearrangement links TRBV5-4 to TRBJ2-2; TRBD2 aligns across 7 bases. The CDR3 consists of 17 residues. Trimming cost V 3 bases and J 3 bases; bases outside gene matches: 11. The germline CDR1 and CDR2 sequences are SGHNT and YYREEE (reference sequence). The CDR3 DNA is TGTGCCAGCAGCTGGAGGGCGGGGAGGGTCGACACCGGGGAGCTGTTTTTT. This codes for CASSWRAGRVDTGELFF.

This clonotype is medium-sized. The chain links TRBV6-6 to TRBJ2-4; possible D gene TRBD2, 6 bases. CDR3 length: 14 residues. The germline V gene has CDR1 MNHNY and CDR2 SVGAGI (reference sequence). Trimming shortened V by 7 bases and J by 0 bases, and 10 bases separated the two germline ends. CDR3 sequence: CASNPGGAKNIQYF. The DNA for the CDR3 is TGTGCCAGCAATCCCGGGGGAGCCAAAAACATTCAGTACTTC.

This clonotype was detected ten times or more. Written as DNA, the CDR3 is TGTGCCAGCGAATTGGGGACAGGGGAGGGCTACACCTTC. Translating it yields CASELGTGEGYTF. This chain links TRBV6-1 with TRBJ1-2; 10 bases map to TRBD1. The length of the CDR3 is 13 residues. The ends lost 8 bases at V and 8 bases at J; junction bases unmatched: 8. Looked up from germline, CDR1 is MNHNS and CDR2 is SASEGT.

This clonotype was counted between two and nine times. The chain combines TRBV7-9 with TRBJ2-3; 7 nucleotides line up with TRBD2. V was clipped by 2 bases and J by 3 bases; unmatched bases: 8. This CDR3 region has 16 residues. CDR1 and CDR2 (germline): SEHNR, FQNEAQ (reference sequence). CDR3 DNA: TGTGCCAGCAGCTTATGGCCTACGGGGGGAACAGATACGCAGTATTTT. It encodes CASSLWPTGGTDTQYF.